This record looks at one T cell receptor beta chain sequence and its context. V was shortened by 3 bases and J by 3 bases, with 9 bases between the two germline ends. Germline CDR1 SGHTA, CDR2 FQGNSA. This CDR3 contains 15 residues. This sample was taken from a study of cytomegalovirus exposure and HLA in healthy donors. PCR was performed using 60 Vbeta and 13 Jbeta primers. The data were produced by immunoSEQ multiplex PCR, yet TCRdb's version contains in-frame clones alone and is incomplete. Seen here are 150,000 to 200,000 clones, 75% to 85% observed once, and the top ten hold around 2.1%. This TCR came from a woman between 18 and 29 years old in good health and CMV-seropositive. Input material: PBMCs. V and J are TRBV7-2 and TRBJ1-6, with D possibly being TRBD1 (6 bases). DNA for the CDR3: TGTGCCAGCAGCTTCGTACAGGGCTATAATTCACCCCTCCACTTT. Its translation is CASSFVQGYNSPLHF.